The present T cell receptor beta chain was sequenced within a study of read filtering for tumor transcriptome and immune sequencing. This clonotype was counted ten times or more. The antigen remains undetermined. Germline V CDR1 and CDR2: MDHEN, SYDVKM. V was cut by 6 bases and J by 5 bases, with 14 bases left in between. The CDR3 totals 14 residues. At the time of active disease, bone marrow was collected from every patient. This library used roughly 430 ng RNA and molecular barcoded adaptors spanning alpha/delta and beta/gamma chains. TCRdb reanalysed the reads using MiXCR and keeps one entry per CDR3 protein. The data hold tens of thousands of distinct CDR3 sequences, with approximately 22% observed a single time. Study-level results: IR-seq and RNA-seq agreed better without single-read clonotypes.

The sequence was obtained from a donor aged 40 or over with multiple myeloma. Sequenced material: a population of CD138-negative cells sorted from bone marrow. The rearrangement links TRBV28 to TRBJ1-5, with D possibly being TRBD1 (5 bases). In DNA form, the CDR3 reads TGTGCCAGCAGCTACATTCTGGGGCATCAGCCCCAGCATTTT. As protein: CASSYILGHQPQHF.